Each of the 24 T cell receptor beta chains below was sequenced from the same sample in a study of identical twins. TCRdb reanalysed the 5' RACE reads using MiXCR and keeps one entry per CDR3 protein. The sample carries some 560,000 distinct CDR3 sequences, 9% to 10% recorded once. This same sample was also taken into another study, of yellow fever vaccine responses in identical twins.

What was sequenced was PBMCs. Receptors were obtained from a woman between 18 and 30 years old in good health.

This clonotype was seen a few times. This chain connects TRBV2 to TRBJ2-5; D is unclear. Germline V gives CDR1 SNHLY, CDR2 FYNNEI. V gave up 3 bases and J gave up 4 bases, with 3 bases separating them. This CDR3 has 11 amino acids. CDR3 amino acids: CASSDSETQYF. The CDR3 DNA is TGTGCCAGCAGTGATTCAGAGACCCAGTACTTC.

This clonotype was detected ten times or more. This chain connects TRBV24-1 to TRBJ2-5; D is unclear. The CDR3 spans 17 residues. Trimming pared 4 bases from V and 2 bases from J, leaving 19 bases between. Germline CDR1 KGHDR, CDR2 SFDVKD. CDR3 region: CATSEPSAAELQETQYF. The CDR3 region has the DNA TGTGCCACCAGTGAGCCTTCCGCCGCGGAACTGCAAGAGACCCAGTACTTC.

The chain recombines TRBV15 with TRBJ2-1; the D gene could be TRBD1 or TRBD2 (6 bases each). The V gene lost 1 base and the J gene lost 7 bases, with 17 bases spanning the gap. The germline CDR1 and CDR2 sequences are LNHNV and YYDKDF (reference sequence). The CDR3 contains 16 residues. The CDR3 DNA sequence: TGTGCCACCAGCAGAGGGATAGGGGGGCTCGTAAATGAGCAGTTCTTC. Protein product: CATSRGIGGLVNEQFF.

This clonotype has just a few counts. The J gene is TRBJ2-7, the V gene TRBV4-2, with 10 bases aligning to TRBD2. The CDR3 contains 19 residues. The ends lost 1 base at V and 2 bases at J; junction bases unmatched: 14. CDR1 and CDR2 from the germline V gene are LGHNA and YNFKEQ. This CDR3 reads CASSQASGTSAPLPYEQYF. CDR3 in DNA: TGTGCCAGCAGCCAAGCCTCCGGGACTAGCGCCCCTCTGCCCTACGAGCAGTACTTC.

This clonotype was recorded at least ten times. This chain connects TRBV29-1 to TRBJ2-5; 7 nucleotides align to TRBD2. CDR1 is SQVTM and CDR2 is ANQGSEA in the germline V gene. The CDR3 covers 13 residues. Trimming took 7 bases from V and 1 from J; bases not matched to a gene: 6. Written as DNA, the CDR3 is TGCAGCGCCCCCGGGAGGTTCCAAGAGACCCAGTACTTC. Protein sequence: CSAPGRFQETQYF.

Concerning this clonotype itself: It is unclear where the CDR3 begins or ends on the DNA, so no DNA is shown, and the CDR3 is as TCRdb lists it. This chain uses TRBV29-1 with TRBJ2-2; no DNA check was done on the table's D call, TRBD1. The CDR3 totals 12 residues, both ends included. CDR1 and CDR2 from the germline V gene are SQVTM and ANQGSEA. This CDR3 reads CSVFGTGELFFF.

This clonotype was detected a few times. Here the CDR3 reads CASSLGQAATYGYTF. CDR3 DNA: TGTGCCAGCAGCTTAGGTCAGGCGGCGACTTATGGCTACACCTTC. The genes are TRBV7-9 and TRBJ1-2; D not resolved. Germline-derived CDR1 and CDR2 are SEHNR and FQNEAQ (reference sequence). V lost 1 base to trimming and J lost 5 bases, with 14 bases between them. This CDR3 has 15 amino acids.

The V gene is TRBV7-9, the J gene TRBJ1-4; 8 bases fit TRBD1. The CDR3 covers 15 residues. Germline V gene data show CDR1 as SEHNR and CDR2 as FQNEAQ (reference sequence). After removal of 4 bases from V and 4 bases from J, the junction contained 5 bases not matched to a gene. The CDR3: CASSSWDRFNEKLFF. CDR3 in DNA: TGTGCCAGCAGCTCATGGGACAGGTTTAATGAAAAACTGTTTTTT. Variable domain in full (rest from reference TRBV7-9 and TRBJ1-4): DTGVSQNPRHKITKRGQNVTFRCDPISEHNRLYWYRQTLGQGPEFLTYFQNEAQLEKSRLLSDRFSAERPKGSFSTLEIQRTEQGDSAMYLCASSSWDRFNEKLFFGSGTQLSVL.

The rearrangement joins TRBV7-9 to TRBJ1-2, with D uncertain. The length of the CDR3 is 17 residues. V dropped 2 bases and J dropped 2 bases, with 18 bases sitting between them. The germline CDR1 and CDR2 sequences are SEHNR and FQNEAQ (reference sequence). The CDR3 is CASSLKAIPSSNYGYTF. CDR3 nucleotides: TGTGCCAGCAGCTTAAAAGCTATTCCCTCATCCAACTATGGCTACACCTTC.

V usage is TRBV7-2 and J usage is TRBJ2-1; 7 bases match TRBD1. Germline-derived CDR1 and CDR2 are SGHTA and FQGNSA. V shed 4 bases, J shed 4 bases, and the junction held 1 base outside the gene matches. This CDR3 comprises 13 residues. The DNA of the CDR3 is TGTGCCAGCAGCTGGGGACAGTACAATGAGCAGTTCTTC. Its translation: CASSWGQYNEQFF. The variable domain in full, with the rest retrieved from reference TRBV7-2 and TRBJ2-1, is GAGVSQSPSNKVTEKGKDVELRCDPISGHTALYWYRQSLGQGLEFLIYFQGNSAPDKSGLPSDRFSAERTGGSVSTLTIQRTQQEDSAVYLCASSWGQYNEQFFGPGTRLTVL.

This clonotype was picked up a small number of times. This chain links TRBV30 with TRBJ2-7; the D gene is possibly TRBD1 (5 bases). Germline V gene sequence: CDR1 GTSNPN, CDR2 SVGIG (reference sequence). V dropped 1 base and J dropped 5 bases, with 9 bases sitting between them. The CDR3 spans 12 residues. For the CDR3, the DNA is TGTGCCTGGAGTGCCCAGGGCCACGAGCAGTACTTC. Its translation: CAWSAQGHEQYF.

V gene TRBV7-3 combines with J gene TRBJ2-1; TRBD2 matches at 10 bases. CDR1 and CDR2 (germline): SGHTA, FQGTGA. The V and J ends lost 1 base and 7 bases, in that order; junction bases with no gene match: 4. The CDR3 runs 15 residues. DNA of the CDR3: TGTGCCAGCAGCTTAAGAGCGGGGGGGCCAAATGAGCAGTTCTTC. Translated, it gives CASSLRAGGPNEQFF.

The V call is TRBV21-1, the J call TRBJ1-1. TRBV21-1 is an annotated pseudogene. The CDR3 spans 14 residues. CDR3 region: CASSPGRVFSEAFF. The DNA of the CDR3 is TGTGCCAGCAGCCCTGGAAGGGTGTTTTCTGAAGCTTTCTTT.

This clonotype was recorded many times. The chain is built from TRBV5-1 and TRBJ2-3; maybe TRBD2 (5 bases). The CDR3 has 15 amino acids. Germline V gene sequence: CDR1 SGHRS, CDR2 YFSETQ. V gave up 4 bases and J gave up 5 bases, with 17 bases separating them. CDR3 coding DNA: TGCGCCAGCAGCCCCGGGGTTGGGCTCGGAGATACGCAGTATTTT. This translates into CASSPGVGLGDTQYF.

This clonotype was seen only a few times. This chain joins TRBV29-1 and TRBJ2-1, with 10 bases identical to TRBD1. Germline CDR1 reads SQVTM; CDR2 reads ANQGSEA. The length of the CDR3 is 16 residues. The V segment lost 5 bases and the J segment 1 base; nucleotides outside the gene matches: 8. The CDR3 bases are TGCAGCGTTCGTCCCGGGACAGGGGCGTCCTACAATGAGCAGTTCTTC. Translating gives CSVRPGTGASYNEQFF.

This clonotype was observed a few times. V usage is TRBV28 and J usage is TRBJ1-4, with TRBD1 matching over 7 bases. The CDR3 covers 15 residues. Germline CDR1 reads MDHEN; CDR2 reads SYDVKM. V lost 8 bases to trimming and J lost 0 bases; unmatched junction nucleotides: 6. The CDR3 DNA is TGTGCCAGCGAGCAGGGGGGTACAACTAATGAAAAACTGTTTTTT. Its translation: CASEQGGTTNEKLFF.

V and J are TRBV2 and TRBJ1-4; D call uncertain. There are 13 residues in the CDR3. Germline CDR1 and CDR2: SNHLY and FYNNEI. V was trimmed by 6 bases and J by 7 bases, leaving 12 bases between them. DNA of the CDR3: TGTGCCAGCAGCGGCCTCGCTAGTGAAAAACTGTTTTTT. Translation: CASSGLASEKLFF.

The J gene is TRBJ2-5, the V gene TRBV11-2, with 10 bases lining up with TRBD2. The length of the CDR3 is 19 residues. Unmatched junction bases numbered 10, after V lost 0 bases and J lost 0 bases. Germline CDR1 SGHAT, CDR2 FQNNGV. CDR3 amino acids: CASSLDMVAGGLNQETQYF. CDR3 in DNA: TGTGCCAGCAGCTTAGATATGGTAGCGGGGGGCCTCAACCAAGAGACCCAGTACTTC.

This clonotype was seen repeatedly, ten times or more. The V and J genes are TRBV5-1 and TRBJ1-2; perhaps TRBD1 as D (6 bases). V dropped 4 bases and J dropped 0 bases, with 16 bases sitting between them. Germline V gene data show CDR1 as SGHRS and CDR2 as YFSETQ. CDR3 length: 16 amino acids. The CDR3 region has the DNA TGCGCCAGCAGCCCATCCCCGGGGGGCGCTAACTATGGCTACACCTTC. As protein: CASSPSPGGANYGYTF.

This chain links TRBV4-2 with TRBJ2-7; a weak D match, TRBD2 (7 bases). V lost 1 base to trimming and J lost 2 bases, with 18 bases between them. Germline V gene data show CDR1 as LGHNA and CDR2 as YNFKEQ. The CDR3 is 17 amino acids. CDR3 sequence (DNA): TGTGCCAGCAGCCAAGCGAATCTTAGGGGGGGGGCCTACGAGCAGTACTTC. Residues: CASSQANLRGGAYEQYF.

Only a few counts were recorded for this clonotype. This rearrangement joins TRBV4-1 to TRBJ2-3, with 8 positions matching TRBD1. After removal of 4 bases from V and 3 bases from J, the junction contained 6 bases not matched to a gene. This CDR3 contains 15 residues. Per germline, CDR1 MGHRA and CDR2 YSYEKL. CDR3 DNA: TGCGCCAGCAGCCTTGGACAGGGCCCTACAGATACGCAGTATTTT. As protein: CASSLGQGPTDTQYF.

The rearrangement joins TRBV6-5 to TRBJ2-3; a possible D gene is TRBD1 (5 bases). The germline V gene encodes CDR1 MNHEY and CDR2 SVGAGI. Trimming took 2 bases from V and 0 from J, leaving 12 bases between them. The CDR3 has 16 residues. The CDR3 DNA reads as TGTGCCAGCAGTTACGGGGCCATTTCCAGCACAGATACGCAGTATTTT. As protein: CASSYGAISSTDTQYF.

This clonotype was seen ten or more times. This chain joins TRBV12-3 or TRBV12-4 and TRBJ2-5; TRBD2 agrees at 7 bases. The length of the CDR3 is 15 residues. Unmatched junction bases numbered 10, after V lost 8 bases and J lost 1 base. DNA of the CDR3: TGTGCCAGCCGGCCGGCGGGGGTAACCCAAGAGACCCAGTACTTC. Protein: CASRPAGVTQETQYF.

This chain connects TRBV30 to TRBJ1-2, with a possible D match to TRBD1 (5 bases). Germline CDR1 GTSNPN, CDR2 SVGIG (reference sequence). The CDR3 is 13 amino acids. With 7 bases removed from V and 6 bases from J, the gap between germline ends came to 18 bases. The CDR3 reads CASNRAGPDGYTF. The CDR3 DNA sequence: TGTGCCTCCAATCGAGCAGGGCCTGATGGCTACACCTTC. Full variable domain (remainder filled in from reference TRBV30 and TRBJ1-2): SQTIHQWPATLVQPVGSPLSLECTVEGTSNPNLYWYRQAAGRGLQLLFYSVGIGQISSEVPQNLSASRPQDRQFILSSKKLLLSDSGFYLCASNRAGPDGYTFGSGTRLTVV.